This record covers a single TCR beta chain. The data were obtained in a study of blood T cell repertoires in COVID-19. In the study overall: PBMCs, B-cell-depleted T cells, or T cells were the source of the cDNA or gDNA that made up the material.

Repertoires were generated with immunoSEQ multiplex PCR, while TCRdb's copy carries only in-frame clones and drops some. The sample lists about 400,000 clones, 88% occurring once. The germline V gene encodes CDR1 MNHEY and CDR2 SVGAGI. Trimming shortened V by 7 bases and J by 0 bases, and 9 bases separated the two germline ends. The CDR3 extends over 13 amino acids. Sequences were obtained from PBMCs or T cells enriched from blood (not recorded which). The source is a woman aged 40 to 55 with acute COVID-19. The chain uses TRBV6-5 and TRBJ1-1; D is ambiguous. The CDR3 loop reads CASMAGLNTEAFF. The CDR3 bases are TGTGCCAGCATGGCGGGCTTGAACACTGAAGCTTTCTTT.